Shown below are 11 T cell receptor beta chains from a single sample sequenced in a study of identical twins (dated by TCRdb to 2016 to 2017). Library preparation employed 5' RACE. The sequencer listed for this sample is Illumina HiSeq 2000. TCRdb passed the public sequencing reads through fastp at Q25 and MiXCR, retaining productive beta sequences. Merged by CDR3 protein, the rows form single entries marked with the most common genes and DNA. Across this sample there are some 1,700,000 distinct CDR3 sequences, with more than 30% seen only once. Of the sample, 0.25% to 0.3% is held by the ten largest clones. The material sequenced was cord blood. These TCRs come from a newborn girl in good health.

The genes are TRBV6-2 or TRBV6-3 and TRBJ2-1, with 13 bases matching TRBD2. V lost 7 bases to trimming and J lost 7 bases; unmatched junction nucleotides: 7. The germline V gene has CDR1 MNHEY and CDR2 SVGEGT. CDR3 length: 15 residues. CDR3 DNA sequence: TGTGCCAGCAAGAGGCCGGGACTAGCGGGAAATGAGCAGTTCTTC. Residues: CASKRPGLAGNEQFF.

This clonotype was recorded at least ten times. This chain connects TRBV20-1 to TRBJ2-1; D gene unclear. The germline CDR1 and CDR2 sequences are DFQATT and SNEGSKA (reference sequence). The CDR3 has 15 amino acids. V dropped 0 bases and J dropped 0 bases, with 9 bases sitting between them. The CDR3 region is CSARDLGPSYNEQFF. CDR3 sequence (DNA): TGCAGTGCTAGAGATCTAGGGCCCTCCTACAATGAGCAGTTCTTC.

This clonotype showed up just a few times. The rearrangement joins TRBV4-1 to TRBJ2-3, with D possibly TRBD2 on 5 matching bases. Looked up from germline, CDR1 is MGHRA and CDR2 is YSYEKL. CDR3 length equals 14 residues. V was cut by 3 bases and J by 2 bases, with 9 bases left in between. CDR3 amino acids: CASSHLAFTDTQYF. Here the CDR3 DNA reads TGCGCCAGCAGCCACTTAGCGTTCACAGATACGCAGTATTTT.

The chain recombines TRBV20-1 with TRBJ1-4, with D unresolved. The CDR3 extends over 13 amino acids. V gave up 5 bases and J gave up 4 bases, with 11 bases separating them. CDR1 and CDR2 (germline): DFQATT, SNEGSKA (reference sequence). The CDR3 spells CSAETAHNEKLFF. The CDR3, as DNA: TGCAGTGCTGAGACTGCTCATAATGAAAAACTGTTTTTT.

This clonotype was seen ten or more times. The CDR3, as DNA: TGCAGCGTTGAGGGTCCAACTAGCACAGATACGCAGTATTTT. Translation gives CSVEGPTSTDTQYF. This chain uses TRBV29-1 with TRBJ2-3; the D is unclear. CDR3 length: 14 amino acids. Trimming removed 3 bases at V and 0 bases at J, with 10 bases between. Per germline, CDR1 SQVTM and CDR2 ANQGSEA.

This chain links TRBV11-2 with TRBJ2-3; D may be TRBD2 (5 bases). Germline loops: CDR1 SGHAT, CDR2 FQNNGV. The CDR3 sequence is 12 residues long. Here the CDR3 reads CATSGFLDTQYF. The CDR3 coding sequence is TGTGCAACATCGGGGTTTCTTGATACGCAGTATTTT. Complete variable domain (other parts from reference TRBV11-2 and TRBJ2-3): EAGVAQSPRYKIIEKRQSVAFWCNPISGHATLYWYQQILGQGPKLLIQFQNNGVVDDSQLPKDRFSAERLKGVDSTLKIQPAKLEDSAVYLCATSGFLDTQYFGPGTRLTVL.

This clonotype has more than one count but fewer than ten. CDR3 sequence: CASSLGDRIANYGYTF. The CDR3, as DNA: TGTGCCAGCAGCTTAGGGGACAGGATAGCTAACTATGGCTACACCTTC. This chain joins TRBV7-9 and TRBJ1-2, with 8 bases lining up with TRBD1. V shed 1 base and J 0 bases; nucleotides not matched to a gene: 4. The CDR3 runs to 16 residues. CDR1 and CDR2 (germline): SEHNR, FQNEAQ (reference sequence). The whole variable domain, remainder taken from reference TRBV7-9 and TRBJ1-2, is DTGVSQNPRHKITKRGQNVTFRCDPISEHNRLYWYRQTLGQGPEFLTYFQNEAQLEKSRLLSDRFSAERPKGSFSTLEIQRTEQGDSAMYLCASSLGDRIANYGYTFGSGTRLTVV.

V usage is TRBV4-2 and J usage is TRBJ2-4; 10 nucleotides align to TRBD1. Matching the DNA end better, TRBJ2-7 makes the J call doubtful. This CDR3 has 15 amino acids. CDR1 and CDR2 from the germline V gene are LGHNA and YNFKEQ. Here the CDR3 reads CASSLGTGANYEQYF. DNA of the CDR3: TGTGCCAGCAGCTTAGGGACAGGGGCAAACTACGAGCAGTACTTC.

J is TRBJ2-7 and V is TRBV7-9; 11 bases are shared with TRBD1. Germline CDR1 and CDR2: SEHNR and FQNEAQ (reference sequence). This CDR3 has 16 amino acids. The V and J ends lost 6 bases and 0 bases, in that order; junction bases with no gene match: 7. In DNA, the CDR3 is TGTGCCAGCAGTTGGACAGGGGGCGCGAACTCCTACGAGCAGTACTTC. As protein: CASSWTGGANSYEQYF.

This clonotype is a singleton in its sample. The V call is TRBV5-6, the J call TRBJ1-2; D gene uncertain. CDR3 size: 14 residues. Trimming removed 1 base at V and 1 base at J, with 8 bases between. From germline, CDR1 is SGHDT and CDR2 YYEEEE. As DNA, the CDR3 is TGTGCCAGCAGCTTGCTCAGCCTTAACTATGGCTACACCTTC. Translating it yields CASSLLSLNYGYTF.

A few counts support this clonotype. The chain has TRBV29-1 and TRBJ1-5, with unresolved D. V was pared by 5 bases and J by 2 bases, with 13 bases between. CDR3 length equals 14 residues. Germline assignment: CDR1 SQVTM and CDR2 ANQGSEA. The CDR3 sequence is CSVTGSGGNQPQHF. In DNA, the CDR3 is TGCAGCGTTACTGGGTCGGGAGGCAATCAGCCCCAGCATTTT.